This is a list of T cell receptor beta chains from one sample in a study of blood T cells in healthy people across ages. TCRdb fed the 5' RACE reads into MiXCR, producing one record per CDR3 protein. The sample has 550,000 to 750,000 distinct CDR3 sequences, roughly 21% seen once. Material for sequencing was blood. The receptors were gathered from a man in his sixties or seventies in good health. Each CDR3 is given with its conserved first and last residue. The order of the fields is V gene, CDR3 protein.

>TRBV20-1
CSAQGVRATDTQYF
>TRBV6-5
CASSYTGTGGYEQYF
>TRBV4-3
CASSHEKIDEQFF
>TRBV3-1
CASSRTEGGYGNTIYF
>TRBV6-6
CASSSGPAYEQFF
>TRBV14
CASSQVVGTGSSYEQYF
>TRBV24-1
CATSDGDIKETQYF
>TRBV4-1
CASGDTGQFF
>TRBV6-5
CASSSTSGIGSYNEQFF
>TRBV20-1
CSARDPLRVNEQFF
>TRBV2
CASSHRAVMFPQNIQYF
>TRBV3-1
CASSPEDVTDAYNEQFF
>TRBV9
CASSVELAGSNEQFF
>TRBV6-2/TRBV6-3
CASSIDFQERRGYTF
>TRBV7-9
CASSAGLADNEQFF
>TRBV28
CASTKLEDRAKNIQYF
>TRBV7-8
CASSDPLTYEQYF
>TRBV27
CASSLGGAGNEQYF
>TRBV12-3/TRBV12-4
CASSVGTVTAETQYF
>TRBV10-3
CATKQETNTEAFF
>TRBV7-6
CASSFGTRNSPLHF
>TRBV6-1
CASSAAVSQPQHF
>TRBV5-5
CASSLYKQGSSDTQYF
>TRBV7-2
CASSPDAAKNIQYF
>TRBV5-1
CASSLRAASGLDTQYF
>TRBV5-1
CASSLRTGNQETQYF
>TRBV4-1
CASSLIAGGAYYEQYF
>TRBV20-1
CSARVAGRETQYF
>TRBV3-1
CASSPVWSGANVLTF